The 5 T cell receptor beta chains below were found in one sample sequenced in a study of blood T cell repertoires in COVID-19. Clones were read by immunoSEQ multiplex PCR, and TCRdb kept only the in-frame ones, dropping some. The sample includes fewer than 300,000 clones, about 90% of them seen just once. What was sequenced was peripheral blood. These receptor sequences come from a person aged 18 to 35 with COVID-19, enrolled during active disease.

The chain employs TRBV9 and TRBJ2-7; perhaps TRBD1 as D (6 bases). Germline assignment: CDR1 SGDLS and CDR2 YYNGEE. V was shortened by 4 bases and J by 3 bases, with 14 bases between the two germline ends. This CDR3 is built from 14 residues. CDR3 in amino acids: CASSTGQGDYEQYF. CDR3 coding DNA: TGTGCCAGCAGCACAGGGCAGGGCGACTACGAGCAGTACTTC.

This chain's CDR3 is CASSQEDRDSYEQYF. The CDR3 DNA follows: TGTGCCAGCAGCCAAGAGGACAGGGATTCCTACGAGCAGTACTTC. The rearrangement uses TRBV4-2 and TRBJ2-7; 8 bases are shared with TRBD1. This CDR3 comprises 15 residues. Trimming cost V 0 bases and J 1 base; bases outside gene matches: 2. Germline loops: CDR1 LGHNA, CDR2 YNFKEQ.

The DNA for the CDR3 is TGTGCCAGTAGGAACACAGGCGGGGGAGAGACCCAGTACTTC. It yields the protein CASRNTGGGETQYF. This chain uses TRBV19 with TRBJ2-5, with TRBD2 matching over 7 bases. Looked up from germline, CDR1 is LNHDA and CDR2 is SQIVND (reference sequence). After removal of 6 bases from V and 4 bases from J, the junction contained 8 bases not matched to a gene. CDR3 length: 14 residues.

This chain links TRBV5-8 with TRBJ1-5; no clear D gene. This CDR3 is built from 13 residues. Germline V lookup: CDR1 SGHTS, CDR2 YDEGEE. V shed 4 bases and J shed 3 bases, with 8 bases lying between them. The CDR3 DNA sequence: TGTGCCAGCAGCCGACTGACCAATCAGCCCCAGCATTTT. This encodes CASSRLTNQPQHF. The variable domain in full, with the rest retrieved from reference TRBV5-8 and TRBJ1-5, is EAGVTQSPTHLIKTRGQQATLRCSPISGHTSVYWYQQALGLGLQFLLWYDEGEERNRGNFPPRFSGRQFPNYSSELNVNALELEDSALYLCASSRLTNQPQHFGDGTRLSIL.

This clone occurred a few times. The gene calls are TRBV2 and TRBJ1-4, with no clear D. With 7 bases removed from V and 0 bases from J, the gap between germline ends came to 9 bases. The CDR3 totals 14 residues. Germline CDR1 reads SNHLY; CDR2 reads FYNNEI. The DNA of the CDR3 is TGTGCCAGCAAATTTTCTGCAACTAATGAAAAACTGTTTTTT. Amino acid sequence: CASKFSATNEKLFF.